The rows below give T cell receptor beta chains drawn from one sample of a study of cytomegalovirus exposure and HLA in healthy donors. Produced via immunoSEQ multiplex PCR; TCRdb's table is partial and in-frame only. The top ten clones hold 7.5% to 10% of a sample with roughly 100,000 clones, around 74% of them seen once. Sequencing used PBMCs. These TCRs come from a woman in her forties in good health and CMV-seropositive. Each CDR3 is given with its conserved first and last residue. D genes are given only for firm matches.

CASSQDLRAGSGVF	NA	TRBV14	TRBJ2-1
CARTPPEYNEQFF	NA	TRBV2	TRBJ2-1
CASQQFNSWDSSYEQYF	NA	TRBV28	TRBJ2-7
CASSGGTARPLHF	TRBD1	TRBV6-6	TRBJ1-6
CASSLVLGSPGSYNEQFF	NA	TRBV5-1	TRBJ2-1
CASSPIGVYNSPLHF	NA	TRBV27	TRBJ1-6
CASSLDGGAHTDTQYF	TRBD2	TRBV5-8	TRBJ2-3
CASSVGLASSGANVLTF	NA	TRBV28	TRBJ2-6
CASRLPGETMYGYTF	NA	TRBV5-5	TRBJ1-2
CASSRTGLAGTYNEQFF	TRBD2	TRBV4-1	TRBJ2-1
CASSLGLRDYYGYTF	NA	TRBV7-9	TRBJ1-2
CASTVQGTTYKQYF	NA	TRBV6-1	TRBJ2-7
CAIKAGLESSSTDTQYF	NA	TRBV10-3	TRBJ2-3
CAITGDIYEKLFF	NA	TRBV10-3	TRBJ1-4
CASSEVQAGSTYEQYF	NA	TRBV6-1	NA
CSSSPRGGSSLTEAFF	NA	TRBV7-9	TRBJ1-1
CASSLTGAGELFF	TRBD1	TRBV5-1	TRBJ2-2
CASSIVPGWVNTEAFF	NA	TRBV19	TRBJ1-1
CASSVDRGRTGELFF	TRBD1	TRBV2	TRBJ2-2
CASSNPFRGSYEQYF	NA	TRBV5-1	TRBJ2-7
CASSLVTPGSSLSYEQYF	NA	TRBV5-1	TRBJ2-7
CASSPRKERSYEQYF	NA	TRBV23-1	TRBJ2-7
CASSEGGVGQETQYF	NA	TRBV25-1	TRBJ2-5
CASSGALGGNSPLHF	NA	TRBV2	TRBJ1-6
CASSVTGTKAETQYF	NA	TRBV9	TRBJ2-5
CSVDSPSGEKLFF	NA	TRBV29-1	TRBJ1-4
CASSTRALQGLYNEQFF	NA	TRBV11-2	TRBJ2-1
CASSYRRDRQQETQYF	TRBD1	TRBV7-9	TRBJ2-5
CASSSWGGSSYEQYF	TRBD2	TRBV7-2	TRBJ2-7
CASSIGASGIEQFF	TRBD2	TRBV19	TRBJ2-1
CASALGQGIQPQHF	TRBD1	TRBV28	TRBJ1-5
CASSTAGIRYNEQFF	NA	TRBV27	TRBJ2-1
CSARNPAGQFF	NA	TRBV20-1	TRBJ2-1
CASSPGDGYGYTF	NA	TRBV5-1	TRBJ1-2
CATKGQRGYEQYF	NA	TRBV6-5	TRBJ2-7
CASSPPGTGGLRGYTF	TRBD1	TRBV19	TRBJ1-2
CASRAGTGRATNEKLFF	TRBD1	TRBV7-9	TRBJ1-4
CASSPGSRDYGYTF	NA	TRBV5-4	TRBJ1-2
CASSPTYETYAYEQYF	NA	TRBV4-2	TRBJ2-7
CASSSGTGNEQFF	TRBD1	TRBV5-1	TRBJ2-1
CASSLNPNLYNEQFF	NA	TRBV5-6	TRBJ2-1